The 10 T cell receptor beta chains below were found in one sample sequenced in a study of CD8 T cells in ankylosing spondylitis. TCRdb itself ran the 5' RACE reads through MiXCR, one entry per CDR3 protein. The table records some 95,000 distinct CDR3 sequences, around 10% of them present only once. Material: blood, either unsorted or a sorted T cell fraction (not recorded which). These receptor sequences come from a male donor with ankylosing spondylitis or in good health (not recorded which).

On this clonotype itself: Its ends do not fully match the called genes, so a read error is possible. This chain links TRBV5-5 with TRBJ2-7; D unclear. The germline V gene encodes CDR1 SGHKS and CDR2 YYEKEE (reference sequence). This CDR3 is built from 11 residues. CDR3 coding DNA: TGTGTCAGCAGCTCCCGGTACGAGCAGTACTTC. It specifies CVSSSRYEQYF.

The chain combines TRBV29-1 with TRBJ2-3; the D is unclear. Trimming took off 5 bases at V and 2 bases at J, with 5 bases between the two ends. Germline V gene sequence: CDR1 SQVTM, CDR2 ANQGSEA. The CDR3 sequence is 11 residues long. CDR3 DNA sequence: TGCAGCGTTCGGGTCACAGATACGCAGTATTTT. Translated: CSVRVTDTQYF.

The table lists this clonotype with many counts. The gene calls are TRBV9 and TRBJ1-2; 9 bases fit TRBD1. This CDR3 is built from 13 residues. J gave up 7 bases and V 2 bases, and 3 bases lay outside the gene matches. Looked up from germline, CDR1 is SGDLS and CDR2 is YYNGEE. CDR3 in DNA: TGTGCCAGCAGCGTTGAACAGGGGGCTGGCTACACCTTC. Encoded protein: CASSVEQGAGYTF.

This clonotype was observed at least ten times. The CDR3 nucleotides read TGTGCCATCAGATCTAGCGCTAGCACAGATACGCAGTATTTT. Translation gives CAIRSSASTDTQYF. The chain joins TRBV10-3 to TRBJ2-3, with D tentatively TRBD2 (6 bases). Trimming took off 6 bases at V and 0 bases at J, with 10 bases between the two ends. CDR1 is ENHRY, CDR2 SYGVKD, per germline. The CDR3 is 14 residues long.

In this sample, this clonotype turned up many times. V is TRBV20-1 and J is TRBJ2-1; 7 bases match TRBD1. Germline CDR1 reads DFQATT; CDR2 reads SNEGSKA (reference sequence). The CDR3 runs 14 residues. V lost 6 bases and J lost 4; bases outside the gene matches: 9. As DNA, the CDR3 is TGCAGTGCCCCCGACAGGGCCCGATACAATGAGCAGTTCTTC. This encodes CSAPDRARYNEQFF.

The CDR3 bases are TGTGCCAGCAACCAGGCCAGCGGGGGAACCCCCGGTACGCAGTATTTT. Encoded protein: CASNQASGGTPGTQYF. This chain connects TRBV11-2 to TRBJ2-3; the match to TRBD2 covers 8 bases. Losses at the gene ends were 7 bases for V and 8 bases for J; bases not matched to a gene: 17. The CDR3 has 16 amino acids. Germline V gives CDR1 SGHAT, CDR2 FQNNGV.

In this sample, this clonotype turned up a few times. The chain is built from TRBV7-8 and TRBJ2-2; D is unresolved. V lost 3 bases and J 6 bases, leaving 11 bases between the germline ends. Germline V gene lookup returns CDR1 SGHVS and CDR2 FQNEAQ. This CDR3 has 14 amino acids. CDR3 loop: CASSFVAASGELFF. DNA of the CDR3: TGTGCCAGCAGCTTTGTGGCGGCATCCGGGGAGCTGTTTTTT.

The chain carries TRBV29-1 and TRBJ1-1; D gene uncertain. V shed 2 bases and J shed 2 bases, with 9 bases lying between them. Germline loops: CDR1 SQVTM, CDR2 ANQGSEA. CDR3 length: 13 residues. The CDR3 protein is CSVEWAPNTEAFF. As DNA, the CDR3 is TGCAGCGTTGAATGGGCCCCCAACACTGAAGCTTTCTTT.

Many counts were recorded for this clonotype. CDR3 residues: CASGPGYNEQFF. In DNA form, the CDR3 reads TGTGCCAGCGGGCCGGGATACAATGAGCAGTTCTTC. The chain is built from TRBV27 and TRBJ2-1; D possibly corresponds to TRBD2 (5 bases). The V and J ends lost 8 bases and 4 bases respectively, with 9 bases between them. Germline lookup yields CDR1 MNHEY and CDR2 SMNVEV (reference sequence). The CDR3 length is 12 residues.

This clonotype was counted many times. The rearrangement uses TRBV27 and TRBJ1-5; D may be TRBD1 (6 bases). Between the trimmed V and J ends, which lost 6 bases and 1 base, there was a span of 13 bases. CDR3 size: 15 residues. Germline assignment: CDR1 MNHEY and CDR2 SMNVEV (reference sequence). CDR3 residues: CASRQGLLSNQPQHF. Here the CDR3 DNA reads TGTGCCAGCAGACAGGGTTTGTTGAGCAATCAGCCCCAGCATTTT.